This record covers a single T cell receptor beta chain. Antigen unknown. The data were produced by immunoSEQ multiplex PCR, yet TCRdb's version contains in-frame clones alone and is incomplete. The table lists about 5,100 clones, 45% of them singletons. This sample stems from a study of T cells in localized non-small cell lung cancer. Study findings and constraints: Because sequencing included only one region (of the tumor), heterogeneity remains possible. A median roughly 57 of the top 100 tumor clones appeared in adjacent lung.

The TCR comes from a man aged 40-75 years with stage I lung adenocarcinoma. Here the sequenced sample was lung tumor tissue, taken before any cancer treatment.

The CDR3 DNA sequence: TGTGCCTGGAACCCTGGACAGGGGCGTAATTATGGCTACACCTTC. Residues: CAWNPGQGRNYGYTF. The rearrangement links TRBV30 to TRBJ1-2; 9 bases agree with TRBD1. CDR1 is GTSNPN, CDR2 SVGIG, per germline (reference sequence). V shed 4 bases, J shed 5 bases, and the junction held 11 bases outside the gene matches. The CDR3 covers 15 residues. The full variable domain, rest sourced from reference TRBV30 and TRBJ1-2, is SQTIHQWPATLVQPVGSPLSLECTVEGTSNPNLYWYRQAAGRGLQLLFYSVGIGQISSEVPQNLSASRPQDRQFILSSKKLLLSDSGFYLCAWNPGQGRNYGYTFGSGTRLTVV.